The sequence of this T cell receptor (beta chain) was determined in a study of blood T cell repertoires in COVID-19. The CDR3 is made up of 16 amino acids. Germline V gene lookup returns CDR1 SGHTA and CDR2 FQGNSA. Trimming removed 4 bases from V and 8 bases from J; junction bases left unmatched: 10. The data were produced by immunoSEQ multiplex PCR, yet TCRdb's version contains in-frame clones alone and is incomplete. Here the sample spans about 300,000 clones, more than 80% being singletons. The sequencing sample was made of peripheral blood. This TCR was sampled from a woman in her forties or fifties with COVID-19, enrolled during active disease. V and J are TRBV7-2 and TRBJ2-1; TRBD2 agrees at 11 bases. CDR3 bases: TGTGCCAGCAGCTATCTAGGTACTAGCGGGAGCTATGAGCAGTTCTTC. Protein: CASSYLGTSGSYEQFF.